This TCR beta chain was captured by sequencing in a study of T cells in Graves' hyperthyroidism and ophthalmopathy. Trimming at V came to 1 base and at J to 6 bases, leaving 0 bases not matched to a gene. The CDR3 spans 12 residues. The V gene's germline CDR1 is SGHRS and CDR2 YFSETQ. When ophthalmopathy did not progress within 18 months, Graves' hyperthyroidism was considered stable. Findings and caveats of the study: Most thyroid clonotypes that were expanded above 0.001 also turned up in blood. Ophthalmopathy was told apart from stable hyperthyroidism by a 13 V-J model.

Of note for this clonotype: Its matching antigen is unknown. Because it lacks the conserved phenylalanine or tryptophan at the end, this CDR3 is likely a read error.

RNA transcripts gave rise to amplified TCR beta CDR3 regions. With the HTBI primer set, the TCR CDR3 went through a first round of RT-PCR. TCRdb independently ran MiXCR on the multiplex PCR reads; one entry per CDR3 protein. The table includes about 700,000 distinct CDR3 sequences, about 15% detected once. Sequencing was carried out using blood. This receptor was identified in a woman aged 18-30 years with Graves' hyperthyroidism. This chain links TRBV5-1 with TRBJ2-7; TRBD1 matches at 8 bases. CDR3 bases: TGCGCCAGCAGCTTGACAGGGGGCGAGCAGTACTTA. The encoded protein is CASSLTGGEQYL.